This entry lists 26 T cell receptor beta chains sequenced from one sample in a study of blood T cell repertoires in COVID-19. Measured with immunoSEQ multiplex PCR; TCRdb has only the in-frame clones, and not every one. The sample lists under 80,000 clones, roughly nine tenths seen once, with around a sixth in the top ten. Sequenced material: peripheral blood. These receptors all come from a man older than 75 in a cohort sampled during active COVID-19.

J is TRBJ1-5 and V is TRBV7-2, with 7 bases lining up with TRBD1. The CDR3 runs to 13 residues. With V trimmed by 5 bases and J by 7 bases, 5 bases remained unmatched. Germline V gene lookup returns CDR1 SGHTA and CDR2 FQGNSA. CDR3 amino acids: CASSNDREQPQHF. CDR3 coding DNA: TGTGCCAGCAGCAATGACAGGGAACAGCCCCAGCATTTT.

The chain recombines TRBV18 with TRBJ1-5, with 9 bases that match TRBD1. Germline CDR1 KGHSH, CDR2 LQKENI. The CDR3 extends over 16 amino acids. The V and J ends lost 6 bases and 3 bases, in that order; junction bases with no gene match: 9. The CDR3 region is CASSYAGTGTNQPQHF. The CDR3 nucleotides are TGTGCCAGCTCTTACGCCGGGACAGGGACCAATCAGCCCCAGCATTTT. Complete variable domain (other parts from reference TRBV18 and TRBJ1-5): NAGVMQNPRHLVRRRGQEARLRCSPMKGHSHVYWYRQLPEEGLKFMVYLQKENIIDESGMPKERFSAEFPKEGPSILRIQQVVRGDSAAYFCASSYAGTGTNQPQHFGDGTRLSIL.

This chain joins TRBV7-9 and TRBJ1-1; 10 nucleotides align to TRBD1. V gave up 6 bases and J gave up 3 bases; unmatched junction bases: 10. Germline V gene lookup returns CDR1 SEHNR and CDR2 FQNEAQ (reference sequence). CDR3 length: 16 residues. The CDR3 DNA reads as TGTGCCAGCAGAAGGGACAGGGGCGGTGTAGACACTGAAGCTTTCTTT. This encodes CASRRDRGGVDTEAFF.

This clone was counted once. At one end, the junction sequence differs from germline, possibly due to a read error. The gene calls are TRBV3-1 (or the pseudogene TRBV3-2) and TRBJ2-5; 9 nucleotides match TRBD2. Germline V gene lookup returns CDR1 LGHDT and CDR2 YNNKEL (reference sequence). The CDR3 has 15 amino acids. CDR3 sequence (DNA): TGTGCCAGCACCCAAAATAGCGGGGGCCAAGAGACCCAGTACTTC. Translation: CASTQNSGGQETQYF.

The J gene is TRBJ2-7, the V gene TRBV18, with 8 positions matching TRBD1. The germline CDR1 and CDR2 sequences are KGHSH and LQKENI. V lost 5 bases, J lost 7 bases, and 10 bases stayed unmatched. This CDR3 comprises 14 residues. CDR3 amino acids: CASSSGQAGMEQYF. CDR3 DNA: TGTGCCAGCTCATCGGGACAGGCCGGAATGGAGCAGTACTTC.

V usage is TRBV5-4 and J usage is TRBJ2-2; TRBD1 matches 7 bases. CDR1 SGHNT and CDR2 YYREEE come from the germline V gene (reference sequence). The CDR3 has 16 amino acids. V gave up 0 bases and J gave up 0 bases; unmatched junction bases: 2. CDR3 nucleotide sequence: TGTGCCAGCAGCTTGGCCGGGACAGCGAACACCGGGGAGCTGTTTTTT. Its translation is CASSLAGTANTGELFF.

This chain links TRBV4-3 with TRBJ2-5, with D perhaps TRBD1 (6 bases). This CDR3 has 15 residues. Trimming cost V 1 base and J 5 bases, with 14 bases left between them. Per germline, CDR1 LGHNA and CDR2 YSLEER. The DNA for the CDR3 is TGCGCCAGCAGCCAAGTAGGGCAGGGGCGGGAGACCCAGTACTTC. It codes for CASSQVGQGRETQYF.

This chain links TRBV11-3 with TRBJ2-2; D unresolved. The ends were cut back, 4 bases at V and 2 bases at J, with 8 bases in the middle. CDR1 is SGHNT and CDR2 is YENEEA in the germline V gene. This CDR3 has 14 residues. Written as DNA, the CDR3 is TGTGCCAGCAGCTCCTATGAAAACACCGGGGAGCTGTTTTTT. It yields the protein CASSSYENTGELFF.

The chain recombines TRBV20-1 with TRBJ2-5, with 9 bases aligning to TRBD2. The germline CDR1 and CDR2 sequences are DFQATT and SNEGSKA (reference sequence). V lost 6 bases and J lost 5; bases outside the gene matches: 13. This CDR3 is built from 15 residues. CDR3 bases: TGCAGTGCCAGTCAAAGCGGGGGGACGGGGGAGACCCAGTACTTC. Protein: CSASQSGGTGETQYF.

V gene TRBV3-1 (or the pseudogene TRBV3-2) combines with J gene TRBJ2-2; a weak D match, TRBD2 (6 bases). With 2 bases removed from V and 3 bases from J, the gap between germline ends came to 13 bases. CDR1 is LGHDT and CDR2 is YNNKEL in the germline V gene (reference sequence). The CDR3 runs 16 residues. The CDR3 protein is CASSQPIADYTGELFF. DNA of the CDR3: TGTGCCAGCAGCCAACCCATAGCGGATTACACCGGGGAGCTGTTTTTT.

The chain couples TRBV2 to TRBJ1-1; a possible D gene is TRBD1 (5 bases). This CDR3 has 14 residues. The V gene's germline CDR1 is SNHLY and CDR2 FYNNEI. V dropped 3 bases and J dropped 5 bases, with 13 bases sitting between them. This CDR3 reads CASSEEREGTEAFF. Here the CDR3 DNA reads TGTGCCAGCAGTGAGGAGAGGGAGGGGACTGAAGCTTTCTTT.

The rearrangement joins TRBV19 to TRBJ2-5; tentative D call: TRBD2 (6 bases). The CDR3 has 13 residues. The V end was cut by 4 bases, the J end by 9 bases, with 15 bases between. Germline values: CDR1 LNHDA, CDR2 SQIVND (reference sequence). The CDR3 DNA reads as TGTGCCAGTAGTAACGACCCGGAGGGGCCCCAGTACTTC. This sequence encodes CASSNDPEGPQYF.

The chain carries TRBV28 and TRBJ1-5; TRBD1 matches at 9 bases. Germline CDR1 and CDR2: MDHEN and SYDVKM. The length of the CDR3 is 16 residues. V shed 5 bases, J shed 3 bases, and the junction held 8 bases outside the gene matches. This chain's CDR3 is CASSLRRTGDNQPQHF. The CDR3, as DNA: TGTGCCAGCAGTCTACGCAGGACAGGGGACAATCAGCCCCAGCATTTT.

This chain links TRBV6-5 with TRBJ2-7; D is perhaps TRBD2 (5 bases). CDR3 length: 15 residues. Germline loops: CDR1 MNHEY, CDR2 SVGAGI. The germline V and J ends were trimmed by 4 bases and 4 bases, with 17 bases remaining between them. The CDR3 bases are TGTGCCAGCAGTTCCCCGCGGACTGTTAGGTACGAGCAGTACTTC. Its translation: CASSSPRTVRYEQYF.

The CDR3 DNA is TGTGCCAGCAGCCAATCGGCTCCCAATCAGCCCCAGCATTTT. It codes for CASSQSAPNQPQHF. The rearrangement joins TRBV16 to TRBJ1-5, with unresolved D. Trimming removed 0 bases from V and 3 bases from J, with 6 bases in between. The CDR3 is made up of 14 amino acids. CDR1 and CDR2 from the germline V gene are KGHSY and FQNENV.

The chain joins TRBV19 to TRBJ2-7; D is possibly TRBD2 (6 bases). CDR1 is LNHDA and CDR2 is SQIVND in the germline V gene (reference sequence). This CDR3 region has 14 residues. The V end was cut by 5 bases, the J end by 2 bases, with 13 bases between. In nucleotides, the CDR3 is TGTGCCAGTAGTGCGTCCCGCGGGGCCTACGAGCAGTACTTC. It codes for CASSASRGAYEQYF.

The chain uses TRBV3-1 (or the pseudogene TRBV3-2) and TRBJ2-3; 8 bases are shared with TRBD2. The CDR3 runs to 15 residues. The V gene end was trimmed by 1 base and the J gene end by 7 bases; junction bases not matched to a gene: 7. Germline CDR1 and CDR2: LGHDT and YNNKEL (reference sequence). The CDR3 nucleotides read TGTGCCAGCAGCCAAGCTTCGGGGGGGGATAATACGCAGTATTTT. This encodes CASSQASGGDNTQYF.

Here the CDR3 reads CASSDNRAYEQYF. The DNA for the CDR3 is TGCGCCAGCAGTGATAACAGGGCCTACGAGCAGTACTTC. The genes are TRBV10-2 and TRBJ2-7, with a possible D match to TRBD1 (6 bases). With 3 bases removed from V and 2 bases from J, the gap between germline ends came to 8 bases. Germline CDR1 WSHSY, CDR2 SAAADI. This CDR3 has 13 residues.

V and J are TRBV3-1 (or the pseudogene TRBV3-2) and TRBJ2-1, with 10 bases aligning to TRBD2. The CDR3 sequence is 15 residues long. With V trimmed by 3 bases and J by 7 bases, 6 bases remained unmatched. Germline lookup yields CDR1 LGHDT and CDR2 YNNKEL (reference sequence). The CDR3 spells CASSHTSGITNEQFF. The DNA for the CDR3 is TGTGCCAGCAGCCATACTAGCGGGATTACGAATGAGCAGTTCTTC.

Only a few counts were recorded for this clone. The chain recombines TRBV9 with TRBJ1-5, with a possible D match to TRBD1 (6 bases). The V end lost 3 bases, the J end lost 2 bases, and 6 bases lay between the germline ends. This CDR3 is 13 amino acids long. Germline V CDR1 and CDR2: SGDLS, YYNGEE. The CDR3 region is CASSAGGNQPQHF. In DNA form, the CDR3 reads TGTGCCAGCAGCGCAGGGGGCAATCAGCCCCAGCATTTT.

V is TRBV11-2 and J is TRBJ2-5; D might be TRBD2 (5 bases). Deletions cut 6 bases from V and 0 bases from J, with 11 bases between. This CDR3 is built from 14 residues. CDR1 SGHAT and CDR2 FQNNGV come from the germline V gene. The CDR3 sequence: CASREGQNQETQYF. CDR3 bases: TGTGCCAGCAGAGAGGGCCAAAACCAAGAGACCCAGTACTTC.

CDR3 residues: CASSRRDTTDTQYF. The CDR3 DNA reads as TGTGCCAGCAGCCGCCGGGACACCACAGATACGCAGTATTTT. This chain joins TRBV14 and TRBJ2-3; tentative D call: TRBD1 (6 bases). CDR3 length: 14 residues. With 4 bases removed from V and 2 bases from J, the gap between germline ends came to 10 bases. Germline-derived CDR1 and CDR2 are SGHDN and FVKESK.

This clone was detected a few times. The gene calls are TRBV20-1 and TRBJ1-1; no definite D call. Trimming took 3 bases from V and 6 from J, leaving 17 bases between them. This CDR3 has 14 residues. In germline, CDR1 is DFQATT, CDR2 SNEGSKA (reference sequence). CDR3 in DNA: TGCAGTGCTAGTCCTCCGCGGATGATGGCTGAAGCTTTCTTT. Protein sequence: CSASPPRMMAEAFF.

The chain employs TRBV5-6 and TRBJ1-2; D unclear. Per the germline V gene, CDR1 is SGHDT and CDR2 is YYEEEE. This CDR3 has 14 residues. V lost 0 bases, J lost 8 bases, and 14 bases lay in between. CDR3 bases: TGTGCCAGCAGCTTGGAGAGAGGGCGAGGGGGCTACACCTTC. Its translation: CASSLERGRGGYTF.

V is TRBV19 and J is TRBJ1-5; no reliable D call. The germline V gene encodes CDR1 LNHDA and CDR2 SQIVND (reference sequence). V was pared by 5 bases and J by 7 bases, with 12 bases between. This CDR3 is 13 amino acids long. In DNA form, the CDR3 reads TGTGCCAGTAGTGCCTCTATAGTCCAGCCCCAGCATTTT. This codes for CASSASIVQPQHF.

J is TRBJ1-6 and V is TRBV19; the D gene is possibly TRBD1 (6 bases). This CDR3 comprises 14 residues. Trimming removed 8 bases at V and 0 bases at J, with 8 bases between. Germline CDR1 and CDR2: LNHDA and SQIVND (reference sequence). The CDR3 DNA is TGTGCCAGTCAGGACAGCTCCTATAATTCACCCCTCCACTTT. Protein sequence: CASQDSSYNSPLHF.